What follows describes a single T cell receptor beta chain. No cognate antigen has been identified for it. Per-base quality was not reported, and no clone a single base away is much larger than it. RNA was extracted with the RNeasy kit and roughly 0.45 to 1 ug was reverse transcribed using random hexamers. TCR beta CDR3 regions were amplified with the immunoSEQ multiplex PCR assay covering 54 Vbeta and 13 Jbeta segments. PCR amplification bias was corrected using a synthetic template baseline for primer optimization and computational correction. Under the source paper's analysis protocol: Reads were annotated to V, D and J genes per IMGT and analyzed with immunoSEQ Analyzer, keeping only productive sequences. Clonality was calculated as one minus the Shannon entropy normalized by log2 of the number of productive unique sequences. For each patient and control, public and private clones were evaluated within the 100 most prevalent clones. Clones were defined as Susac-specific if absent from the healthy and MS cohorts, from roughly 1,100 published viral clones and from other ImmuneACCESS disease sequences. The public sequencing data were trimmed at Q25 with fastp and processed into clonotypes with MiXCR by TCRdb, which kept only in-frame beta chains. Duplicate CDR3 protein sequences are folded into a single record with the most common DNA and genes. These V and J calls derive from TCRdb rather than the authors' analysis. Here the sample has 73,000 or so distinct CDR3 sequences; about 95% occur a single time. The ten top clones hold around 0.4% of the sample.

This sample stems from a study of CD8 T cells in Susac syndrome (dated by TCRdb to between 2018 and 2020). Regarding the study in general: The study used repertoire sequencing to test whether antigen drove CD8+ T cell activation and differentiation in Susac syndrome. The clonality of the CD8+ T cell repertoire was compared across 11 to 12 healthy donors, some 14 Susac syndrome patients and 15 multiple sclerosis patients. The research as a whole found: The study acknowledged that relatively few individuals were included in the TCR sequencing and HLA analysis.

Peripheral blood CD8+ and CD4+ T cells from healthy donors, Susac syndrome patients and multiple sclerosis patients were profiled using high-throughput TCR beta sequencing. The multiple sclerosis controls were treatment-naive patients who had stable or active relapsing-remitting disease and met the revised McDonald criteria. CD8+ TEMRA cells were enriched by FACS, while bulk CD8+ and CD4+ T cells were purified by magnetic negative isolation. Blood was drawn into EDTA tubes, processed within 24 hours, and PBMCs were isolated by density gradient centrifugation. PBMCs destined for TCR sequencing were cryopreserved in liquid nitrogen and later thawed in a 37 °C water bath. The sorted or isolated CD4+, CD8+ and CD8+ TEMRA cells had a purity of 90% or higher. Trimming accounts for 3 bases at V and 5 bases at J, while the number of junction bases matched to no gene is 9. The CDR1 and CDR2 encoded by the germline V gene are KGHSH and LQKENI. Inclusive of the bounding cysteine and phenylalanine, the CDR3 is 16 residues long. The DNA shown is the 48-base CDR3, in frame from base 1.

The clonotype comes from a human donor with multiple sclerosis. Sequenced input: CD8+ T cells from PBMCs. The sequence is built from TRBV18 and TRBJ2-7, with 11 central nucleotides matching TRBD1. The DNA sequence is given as TGTGCCAGCTCACCCCGGGACAGGGGGAATCACAACGAGCAGTACTTC. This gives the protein CASSPRDRGNHNEQYF. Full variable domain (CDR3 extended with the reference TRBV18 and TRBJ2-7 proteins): NAGVMQNPRHLVRRRGQEARLRCSPMKGHSHVYWYRQLPEEGLKFMVYLQKENIIDESGMPKERFSAEFPKEGPSILRIQQVVRGDSAAYFCASSPRDRGNHNEQYFGPGTRLTVT.